The present entry profiles one T cell receptor (beta chain) with its context. This CDR3 has 18 residues. The germline CDR1 and CDR2 sequences are SGHRS and YFSETQ. Deletions cut 5 bases from V and 1 base from J, with 21 bases between. This sample stems from a study of technical replicates of blood from a handful of donors. TCRdb keeps only in-frame clones here, not all; method: immunoSEQ multiplex PCR. The table includes about 84,000 clones, less than 98% detected once. Sample: T cells isolated from PBMCs. The receptor was isolated from a human donor in good health. The gene calls are TRBV5-1 and TRBJ2-2; D is unclear. The CDR3 nucleotides are TGCGCCAGCAGACCCGCCTCATGGCTCGACTTGAACACCGGGGAGCTGTTTTTT. Its translation: CASRPASWLDLNTGELFF. The whole variable domain, remainder taken from reference TRBV5-1 and TRBJ2-2, is KAGVTQTPRYLIKTRGQQVTLSCSPISGHRSVSWYQQTPGQGLQFLFEYFSETQRNKGNFPGRFSGRQFSNSRSEMNVSTLELGDSALYLCASRPASWLDLNTGELFFGEGSRLTVL.